The present TCR beta chain was sequenced within a study of blood T cell repertoires in COVID-19. Study at large: COVID-19 samples, acute and convalescent, were from the United States, Italy and Spain.

As processed by the authors: Nucleated cell number was recorded as an estimate derived from reference gene primer amplification. The data were produced by immunoSEQ multiplex PCR, yet TCRdb's version contains in-frame clones alone and is incomplete. The V and J calls and clone size come from that table; D and trimming were worked out from the DNA. The data show fewer than 500,000 clones, around 89% seen once. V was pared by 2 bases and J by 3 bases, with 1 base of the junction left unmatched. Germline CDR1 is KGHSH and CDR2 is LQKENI. CDR3 length equals 14 residues. This clone was recorded only once. Other DNA sequences in the sample encode the same CDR3.

The sample comprised peripheral blood. The origin of this receptor is a woman younger than 45 with acute or convalescent COVID-19. V and J are TRBV18 and TRBJ2-7; 10 positions match TRBD1. The CDR3 DNA reads as TGTGCCAGCTCACCAGGGACAGGGGACTACGAGCAGTACTTC. Translation gives CASSPGTGDYEQYF.